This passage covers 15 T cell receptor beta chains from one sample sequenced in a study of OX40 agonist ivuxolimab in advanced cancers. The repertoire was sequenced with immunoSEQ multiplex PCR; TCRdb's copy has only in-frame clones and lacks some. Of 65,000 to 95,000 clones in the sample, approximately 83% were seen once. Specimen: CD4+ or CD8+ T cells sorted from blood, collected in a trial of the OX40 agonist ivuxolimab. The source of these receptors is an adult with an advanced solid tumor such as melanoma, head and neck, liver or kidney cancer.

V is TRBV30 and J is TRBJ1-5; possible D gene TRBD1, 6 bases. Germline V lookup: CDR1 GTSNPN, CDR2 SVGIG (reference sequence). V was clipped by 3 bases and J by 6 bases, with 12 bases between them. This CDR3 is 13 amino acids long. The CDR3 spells CAWRSTGSQPQHF. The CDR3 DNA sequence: TGTGCCTGGAGGTCCACAGGGAGTCAGCCCCAGCATTTT. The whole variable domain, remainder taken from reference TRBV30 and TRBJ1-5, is SQTIHQWPATLVQPVGSPLSLECTVEGTSNPNLYWYRQAAGRGLQLLFYSVGIGQISSEVPQNLSASRPQDRQFILSSKKLLLSDSGFYLCAWRSTGSQPQHFGDGTRLSIL.

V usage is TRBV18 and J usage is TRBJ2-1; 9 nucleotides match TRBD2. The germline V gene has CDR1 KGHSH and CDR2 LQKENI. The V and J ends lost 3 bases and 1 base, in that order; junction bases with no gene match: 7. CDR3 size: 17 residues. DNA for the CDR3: TGTGCCAGCTCACCCTCCCTTAGCGGGGGTTCCTACAATGAGCAGTTCTTC. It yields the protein CASSPSLSGGSYNEQFF.

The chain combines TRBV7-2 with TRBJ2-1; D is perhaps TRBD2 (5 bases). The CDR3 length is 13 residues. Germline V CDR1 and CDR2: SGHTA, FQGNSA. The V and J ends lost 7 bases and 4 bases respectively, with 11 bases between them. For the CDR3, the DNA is TGTGCCAGCAATTTCCCGGGGTACAATGAGCAGTTCTTC. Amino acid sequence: CASNFPGYNEQFF.

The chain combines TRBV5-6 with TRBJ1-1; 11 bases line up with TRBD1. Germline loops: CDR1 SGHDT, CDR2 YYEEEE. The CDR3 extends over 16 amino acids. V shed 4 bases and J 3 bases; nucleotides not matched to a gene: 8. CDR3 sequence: CASSSFPGQGDTEAFF. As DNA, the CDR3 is TGTGCCAGCAGCAGCTTCCCGGGACAGGGGGACACTGAAGCTTTCTTT.

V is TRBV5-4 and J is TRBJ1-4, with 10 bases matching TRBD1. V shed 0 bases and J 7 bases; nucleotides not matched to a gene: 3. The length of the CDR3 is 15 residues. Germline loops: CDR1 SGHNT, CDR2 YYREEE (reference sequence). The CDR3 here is CASSLVGTGVEKLFF. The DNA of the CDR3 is TGTGCCAGCAGCTTGGTGGGGACAGGGGTTGAAAAACTGTTTTTT.

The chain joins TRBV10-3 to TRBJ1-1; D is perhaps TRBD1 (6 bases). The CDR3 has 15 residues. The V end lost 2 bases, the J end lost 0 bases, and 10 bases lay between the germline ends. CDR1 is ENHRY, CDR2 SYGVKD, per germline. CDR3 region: CAISEVQGLNTEAFF. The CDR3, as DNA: TGTGCCATCAGTGAGGTACAGGGACTGAACACTGAAGCTTTCTTT.

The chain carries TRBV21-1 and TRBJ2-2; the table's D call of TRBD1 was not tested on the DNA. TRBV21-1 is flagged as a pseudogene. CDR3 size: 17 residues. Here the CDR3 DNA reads TGTGCCAGCCGACTGGGGGGACAGGGGGCGAACACCGGGGAGCTGTTTTTT. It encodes CASRLGGQGANTGELFF.

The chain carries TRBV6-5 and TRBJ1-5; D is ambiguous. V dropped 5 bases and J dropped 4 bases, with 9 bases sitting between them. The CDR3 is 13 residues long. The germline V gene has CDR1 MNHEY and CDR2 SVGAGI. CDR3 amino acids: CASSGRINQPQHF. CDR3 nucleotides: TGTGCCAGCAGTGGACGGATTAATCAGCCCCAGCATTTT.

CDR3 residues: CASSWGGLAAGGEQYF. The DNA of the CDR3 is TGTGCCAGCAGCTGGGGGGGACTAGCGGCCGGGGGCGAGCAGTACTTC. The chain uses TRBV5-4 and TRBJ2-7; 11 nucleotides line up with TRBD2. CDR3 length equals 16 residues. CDR1 is SGHNT, CDR2 YYREEE, per germline (reference sequence). V lost 3 bases to trimming and J lost 6 bases; unmatched junction nucleotides: 11.

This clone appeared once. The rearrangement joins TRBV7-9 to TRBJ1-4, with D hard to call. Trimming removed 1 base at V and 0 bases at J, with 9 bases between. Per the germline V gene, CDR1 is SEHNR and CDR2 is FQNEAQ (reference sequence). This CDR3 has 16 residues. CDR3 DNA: TGTGCCAGCAGCTTAGGCCTCTCCCCAACTAATGAAAAACTGTTTTTT. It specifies CASSLGLSPTNEKLFF.

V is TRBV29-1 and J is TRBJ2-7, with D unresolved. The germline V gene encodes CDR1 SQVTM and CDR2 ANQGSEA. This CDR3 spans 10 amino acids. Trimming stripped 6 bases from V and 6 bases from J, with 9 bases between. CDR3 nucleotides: TGCAGCGTCCTCTCTAGCGAGCAGTACTTC. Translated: CSVLSSEQYF.

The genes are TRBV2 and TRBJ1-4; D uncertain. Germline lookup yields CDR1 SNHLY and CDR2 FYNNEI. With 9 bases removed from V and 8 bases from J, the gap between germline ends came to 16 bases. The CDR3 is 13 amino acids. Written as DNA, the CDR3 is TGTGCCAGTACTGTGCTTTATGGGGAAAAACTGTTTTTT. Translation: CASTVLYGEKLFF. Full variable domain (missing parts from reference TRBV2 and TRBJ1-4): EPEVTQTPSHQVTQMGQEVILRCVPISNHLYFYWYRQILGQKVEFLVSFYNNEISEKSEIFDDQFSVERPDGSNFTLKIRSTKLEDSAMYFCASTVLYGEKLFFGSGTQLSVL.

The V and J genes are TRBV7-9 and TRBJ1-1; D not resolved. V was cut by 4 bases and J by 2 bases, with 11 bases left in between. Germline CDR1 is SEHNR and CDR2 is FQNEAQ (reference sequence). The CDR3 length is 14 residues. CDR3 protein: CASSSTDGNTEAFF. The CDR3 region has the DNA TGTGCCAGCAGCTCGACCGACGGAAACACTGAAGCTTTCTTT.

CDR3 protein: CASTLDGMNTEAFF. DNA of the CDR3: TGTGCCAGCACCTTGGACGGAATGAACACTGAAGCTTTCTTT. V and J are TRBV9 and TRBJ1-1; D gene uncertain. The CDR3 runs to 14 residues. Germline-derived CDR1 and CDR2 are SGDLS and YYNGEE. Trimming pared 6 bases from V and 0 bases from J, leaving 12 bases between.

DNA of the CDR3: TGTGCCAGCAGTTTCACAGGGTCAGGAAACACCATATATTTT. Translated: CASSFTGSGNTIYF. V is TRBV7-2 and J is TRBJ1-3; maybe TRBD1 (6 bases). Trimming shortened V by 6 bases and J by 4 bases, and 13 bases separated the two germline ends. Germline V gene data show CDR1 as SGHTA and CDR2 as FQGNSA. This CDR3 has 14 amino acids.